This TCR beta chain was documented in a study of blood T cell repertoires in COVID-19. Study at large: There were acute and convalescent COVID-19 samples, and they came from the United States, Italy and Spain. T cells, B-cell-depleted T cells, or PBMCs supplied cDNA or gDNA.

This clone was detected only once. Under the authors' procedure: It was from reference gene primer amplification that nucleated cell counts were estimated. The repertoire was sequenced with immunoSEQ multiplex PCR; TCRdb's copy has only in-frame clones and lacks some. Clone size and the V and J calls come from that table; the DNA yielded D and trimming. The sample shows approximately 260,000 clones, approximately 80% of them seen only once. The TCR was taken from a human donor in a cohort sampled during active COVID-19. Sequenced: peripheral blood.

The CDR3 is CASSPSKNTEAFF. In DNA, the CDR3 is TGTGCCAGCTCACCATCTAAGAACACTGAAGCTTTCTTT. V is TRBV18 and J is TRBJ1-1; D gene uncertain. Germline CDR1 and CDR2: KGHSH and LQKENI. Trimming pared 2 bases from V and 1 base from J, leaving 5 bases between. The CDR3 runs to 13 residues. Combining the CDR3 with reference TRBV18 and TRBJ1-1 gives the whole variable domain NAGVMQNPRHLVRRRGQEARLRCSPMKGHSHVYWYRQLPEEGLKFMVYLQKENIIDESGMPKERFSAEFPKEGPSILRIQQVVRGDSAAYFCASSPSKNTEAFFGQGTRLTVV.